This is a list of T cell receptor beta chains from one sample in a study of T-cell memory formation after mild COVID-19. TCRdb re-called the 5' RACE reads through MiXCR, storing one row per CDR3 protein. The sample contains about 560,000 distinct CDR3 sequences, 17% of which appear only once. The sample comprised PBMCs or a T cell subset sorted from them (not recorded which). Source of these receptors: an adult woman who had mild COVID-19 (a few samples of this study predate the infection). Cell type and time point are not known. Both conserved end residues are part of each CDR3. The order of the fields is D gene, clone size, J gene, V gene, CDR3 DNA, CDR3 protein. A D gene is named only where the DNA matches it firmly. Clone size, where shown, is once, few, many, or a class for clones that have expanded.

>TRBD1|.|TRBJ1-1|TRBV5-8
TGTGCCAGCAGCTCAGGGGGGAACGGATACACTGAAGCTTTCTTT
CASSSGGNGYTEAFF
>TRBD2|few|TRBJ2-1|TRBV5-6
TGTGCCAGCAGCGAGGGACTAGCGGACAATGAGCAGTTCTTC
CASSEGLADNEQFF
>.|many|TRBJ2-7|TRBV5-1
TGCGCCAGCAGCCGGGACGGCAACTCCTACGAGCAGTACTTC
CASSRDGNSYEQYF
>.|.|TRBJ1-1|TRBV6-6
TGTGCCAGTCAGCAGGGATTCAACACTGAAGCTTTCTTT
CASQQGFNTEAFF
>.|few|TRBJ2-3|TRBV29-1
TGCAGCGTTGAGGAGGCAGATACGCAGTATTTT
CSVEEADTQYF
>.|.|TRBJ2-7|TRBV10-3
TGTGCCATCAGTGAGCCTGGGTCCATTAGCTCCTACGAGCAGTACTTC
CAISEPGSISSYEQYF
>TRBD1|.|TRBJ1-5|TRBV30
TGTGCCTGGGGAGGCAGGGGGTATCAGCCCCAGCATTTT
CAWGGRGYQPQHF
>TRBD1|.|TRBJ1-5|TRBV12-3/TRBV12-4
TGTGCCAGCAGTTTTATCCCCAAGGGACAGTTGCAAGTCTATAGCAATCAGCCCCAGCATTTT
CASSFIPKGQLQVYSNQPQHF
>TRBD1|few|TRBJ2-7|TRBV29-1
TGCAGCGTTTATACGGGACAGGGGCCCTACGAGCAGTACTTC
CSVYTGQGPYEQYF
>.|few|TRBJ1-3|TRBV5-6
TGTGCCAGCAGCGCGCGAATAACTGGAAACACCATATATTTT
CASSARITGNTIYF
>.|.|TRBJ2-1|TRBV4-3
TGCGCCAGCAGCCAAGATTGGATCGGGTACTTGCGGAGGTCCTACAATGAGCAGTTCTTC
CASSQDWIGYLRRSYNEQFF
>TRBD2|few|TRBJ2-3|TRBV12-3/TRBV12-4
TGTGCCAGCAGTCCGGGAGCGGGAATGAGGTCAGATACGCAGTATTTT
CASSPGAGMRSDTQYF
>TRBD2|.|TRBJ2-3|TRBV7-8
TGTGCCAGCAGCGTTACTAGCGGGGGGTCAGATACGCAGTATTTT
CASSVTSGGSDTQYF
>.|few|TRBJ2-3|TRBV7-8
TGTGCCAGCAGCTTACAGACCGGGAGAGGGATGGGAGATACGCAGTATTTT
CASSLQTGRGMGDTQYF
>.|.|TRBJ2-5|TRBV7-2
TGTGCCAGCAGATCCGGACCGTGGGGCCAAGAGACCCAGTACTTC
CASRSGPWGQETQYF
>.|few|TRBJ1-2|TRBV6-6
TGTGCCAGCAGTTACTTGACGAGTAACTATGGCTACACCTTC
CASSYLTSNYGYTF
>.|.|TRBJ2-2|TRBV5-1
TGCGCCAGCAGCTTGTTTTCGGGGCTGAACACCGGGGAGCTGTTTTTT
CASSLFSGLNTGELFF
>.|.|TRBJ1-2|TRBV30
TGTGCCTTGGGGGGGATAGGGTCAGCTAACTATGGCTACACCTTC
CALGGIGSANYGYTF
>TRBD2|few|TRBJ2-7|TRBV10-3
TGTGCCATCAGTGAGTGGTCGGGAGAGGCCGGGAGGAACTACGAGCAGTACTTC
CAISEWSGEAGRNYEQYF
>TRBD1|few|TRBJ2-7|TRBV6-2/TRBV6-3
TGTGCCAGCAGTAAGGACAGGGCGCCCTACGAGCAGTACTTC
CASSKDRAPYEQYF
>TRBD2|.|TRBJ2-3|TRBV30
TGTGCCTGGAGCCGTGGACTAGCGGGAGGACCAGATACGCAGTATTTT
CAWSRGLAGGPDTQYF
>.|few|TRBJ1-6|TRBV4-1
TGCGCCAGCAGCCACGGGGGGCTGAGGGCGACCCTCCACTTT
CASSHGGLRATLHF
>.|few|TRBJ1-1|TRBV19
TGTGCCAGTACCACGCGCCTTTATAGGGTGACGGCTTCGAACACTGAAGCTTTCTTT
CASTTRLYRVTASNTEAFF
>TRBD2|few|TRBJ2-5|TRBV18
TGTGCCAGCTCACCAGGGACTAGCTGGGCTCAAGAGACCCAGTACTTC
CASSPGTSWAQETQYF
>TRBD1|.|TRBJ1-1|TRBV7-9
TGTGCCAGCAGCAAAACCGGACAGGGCACTGAAGCTTTCTTT
CASSKTGQGTEAFF
>TRBD2|few|TRBJ2-7|TRBV7-8
TGTGCCAGCAGGCCTGTAGCGGGAGTGCCGCTCGGTGAGCAGTACTTC
CASRPVAGVPLGEQYF